The source of this T cell receptor beta chain is a study of PD-1 blockade in mismatch repair-deficient tumors. Notes on the study in general: Tumor-resident clones, often absent from pretreatment blood, expanded after pembrolizumab and then contracted.

TCRdb's copy holds only in-frame clones and misses some; the assay was immunoSEQ multiplex PCR. This table holds 8,500 to 9,500 clones, more than 70% found once. As regards this clone: Its antigen is not known.

The CDR3 covers 14 residues. CDR1 and CDR2 from the germline V gene are MDHEN and SYDVKM. V gave up 6 bases and J gave up 2 bases; unmatched junction bases: 6. The chain combines TRBV28 with TRBJ2-7; TRBD2 matches at 8 bases. The clonotype originates from an adult with mismatch repair-deficient cancer. Material: PBMCs, obtained approximately 48 weeks after starting pembrolizumab. CDR3 DNA: TGTGCCAGCAGGGATAGCGGGACACCCTACGAGCAGTACTTC. This encodes CASRDSGTPYEQYF.